This passage covers 17 T cell receptor beta chains from one sample sequenced in a study of cytomegalovirus exposure and HLA in healthy donors. A multiplex PCR was run with 60 Vbeta primers and 13 Jbeta primers. TCRdb's table, derived via immunoSEQ multiplex PCR, lists solely in-frame clones and lacks some. The table has 150,000 to 200,000 clones, around nine tenths seen once. Sequenced input: PBMCs. The receptors here all came from a young woman in good health and CMV-seronegative.

The genes are TRBV29-1 and TRBJ2-3, with 8 bases identical to TRBD2. The V and J ends lost 4 bases and 0 bases, in that order; junction bases with no gene match: 12. This CDR3 spans 17 amino acids. The V gene's germline CDR1 is SQVTM and CDR2 ANQGSEA. The CDR3 DNA sequence: TGCAGCGTTGGTCCCCGAGCGGGAGCGGGAAGCACAGATACGCAGTATTTT. It yields the protein CSVGPRAGAGSTDTQYF.

The chain has TRBV10-1 and TRBJ2-1, with D perhaps TRBD2 (6 bases). V was shortened by 0 bases and J by 3 bases, with 15 bases between the two germline ends. The CDR3 runs to 17 residues. Germline lookup yields CDR1 WNHNN and CDR2 SYGVQD (reference sequence). The CDR3 loop reads CASSESPEGVGYNEQFF. CDR3 nucleotides: TGCGCCAGCAGTGAGTCCCCGGAGGGTGTAGGCTACAATGAGCAGTTCTTC.

Worth noting for this clone: This CDR3 is also generated by other DNA sequences in the sample. J is TRBJ2-2 and V is TRBV27; no definite D call. CDR1 MNHEY and CDR2 SMNVEV come from the germline V gene (reference sequence). The CDR3 length is 12 residues. V was pared by 2 bases and J by 7 bases, with 5 bases between. This CDR3 reads CASSLRGGELFF. The CDR3 DNA reads TGTGCCAGCAGTTTACGAGGCGGGGAGCTGTTTTTT.

This chain links TRBV28 with TRBJ1-4; weak D call: TRBD1 (6 bases). CDR3 length: 18 amino acids. V lost 3 bases and J 0 bases, leaving 17 bases between the germline ends. The germline V gene has CDR1 MDHEN and CDR2 SYDVKM. The DNA of the CDR3 is TGTGCCAGCAGTTTCCTTCAACAACAGGGCGCAACTAATGAAAAACTGTTTTTT. Its translation is CASSFLQQQGATNEKLFF.

The chain links TRBV10-1 to TRBJ2-3; a weak D match, TRBD1 (6 bases). CDR1 is WNHNN, CDR2 SYGVQD, per germline (reference sequence). The CDR3 contains 17 residues. V was clipped by 0 bases and J by 6 bases, with 19 bases between them. The CDR3 protein is CASSESYRVLETDTQYF. For the CDR3, the DNA is TGCGCCAGCAGTGAGTCCTACAGGGTCTTGGAGACGGATACGCAGTATTTT.

The V call is TRBV7-9, the J call TRBJ1-1; 9 bases fit TRBD1. With 11 bases clipped from V and 5 bases from J, the junction kept 9 bases outside the gene matches. The germline V gene has CDR1 SEHNR and CDR2 FQNEAQ (reference sequence). The CDR3 has 13 amino acids. In DNA form, the CDR3 reads TGTGCCGGTTACAGGGGGCCGAGTACTGAAGCTTTCTTT. Its protein is CAGYRGPSTEAFF.

This clone was observed a few times. The rearrangement links TRBV5-6 to TRBJ1-1, with TRBD1 matching over 7 bases. There are 12 residues in the CDR3. The germline gives CDR1 SGHDT, CDR2 YYEEEE. The J segment lost 11 bases and the V segment lost 7 bases, leaving 11 bases of the junction unmatched. The CDR3 coding sequence is TGTGCCAGCTTTCGGTCTGAGGGGGCGGCTTTCTTT. Translated, it gives CASFRSEGAAFF. Based on the CDR3 plus reference TRBV5-6 and TRBJ1-1, the full variable domain is DAGVTQSPTHLIKTRGQQVTLRCSPKSGHDTVSWYQQALGQGPQFIFQYYEEEERQRGNFPDRFSGHQFPNYSSELNVNALLLGDSALYLCASFRSEGAAFFGQGTRLTVV.

The chain is built from TRBV9 and TRBJ2-2; D remains unclear. Trimming removed 3 bases from V and 0 bases from J, with 15 bases in between. The CDR3 contains 17 residues. Germline-derived CDR1 and CDR2 are SGDLS and YYNGEE. CDR3 DNA: TGTGCCAGCAGCGCGTTGTCGGTAACTCCGAACACCGGGGAGCTGTTTTTT. Amino acid sequence: CASSALSVTPNTGELFF.

The chain joins TRBV10-3 to TRBJ2-2; the D is unclear. The CDR3 has 15 amino acids. Germline-derived CDR1 and CDR2 are ENHRY and SYGVKD. V dropped 6 bases and J dropped 3 bases, with 14 bases sitting between them. CDR3: CAISQDRSDTGELFF. In nucleotides, the CDR3 is TGTGCCATCAGCCAAGATCGTTCGGACACCGGGGAGCTGTTTTTT.

This chain links TRBV2 with TRBJ2-2; perhaps TRBD2 as D (5 bases). With 6 bases removed from V and 5 bases from J, the gap between germline ends came to 22 bases. The CDR3 runs to 17 residues. Per the germline V gene, CDR1 is SNHLY and CDR2 is FYNNEI. The CDR3 loop reads CASRHGMGTRATGELFF. The CDR3 bases are TGTGCCAGCAGGCACGGGATGGGAACTCGGGCTACCGGGGAGCTGTTTTTT.

The chain uses TRBV6-1 and TRBJ1-1, with D perhaps TRBD1 (5 bases). Germline V gives CDR1 MNHNS, CDR2 SASEGT. This CDR3 is 12 amino acids long. V was pared by 3 bases and J by 9 bases, with 11 bases between. Here the CDR3 DNA reads TGTGCCAGCAGTGAGTATGGGGCCCAAGCTTTCTTT. This encodes CASSEYGAQAFF.

This sequence joins TRBV7-2 and TRBJ2-7; a weak D match, TRBD2 (5 bases). V was trimmed by 2 bases and J by 4 bases, leaving 15 bases between them. The CDR3 is 15 residues long. Germline V lookup: CDR1 SGHTA, CDR2 FQGNSA. CDR3 DNA: TGTGCCAGCAGCTTATTAGTCGGGAACTTATACGAGCAGTACTTC. Residues: CASSLLVGNLYEQYF.

The V and J genes are TRBV7-2 and TRBJ1-3; 7 nucleotides agree with TRBD1. The CDR3 extends over 16 amino acids. The trim removed 1 base at V and 0 bases at J, leaving 3 bases unmatched. CDR1 and CDR2 (germline): SGHTA, FQGNSA. CDR3 DNA sequence: TGTGCCAGCAGCTTAGGACAGGGTATCTCTGGAAACACCATATATTTT. It codes for CASSLGQGISGNTIYF. The full variable domain, completed using reference TRBV7-2 and TRBJ1-3, is GAGVSQSPSNKVTEKGKDVELRCDPISGHTALYWYRQSLGQGLEFLIYFQGNSAPDKSGLPSDRFSAERTGGSVSTLTIQRTQQEDSAVYLCASSLGQGISGNTIYFGEGSWLTVV.

V and J are TRBV11-2 and TRBJ1-6; no definite D call. Germline V CDR1 and CDR2: SGHAT, FQNNGV. There are 15 residues in the CDR3. V was cut by 5 bases and J by 2 bases, with 10 bases left in between. CDR3 region: CASSPEGTYNSPLHF. CDR3 nucleotide sequence: TGTGCCAGCAGCCCGGAGGGAACCTATAATTCACCCCTCCACTTT.

V gene TRBV18 combines with J gene TRBJ2-6, with 8 positions matching TRBD1. This CDR3 has 17 residues. The germline V gene encodes CDR1 KGHSH and CDR2 LQKENI. The J segment lost 0 bases and the V segment lost 3 bases, leaving 4 bases of the junction unmatched. CDR3 protein: CASSPWTGPSGANVLTF. The CDR3 coding sequence is TGTGCCAGCTCACCCTGGACAGGGCCCTCTGGGGCCAACGTCCTGACTTTC.

The chain employs TRBV27 and TRBJ2-6, with D perhaps TRBD2 (6 bases). This CDR3 comprises 12 residues. From germline, CDR1 is MNHEY and CDR2 SMNVEV (reference sequence). The V and J ends lost 3 bases and 16 bases respectively, with 13 bases between them. The CDR3 DNA reads TGTGCCAGCAGTTTGGAGGGTGATGTTCTGACTTTC. It yields the protein CASSLEGDVLTF.

The chain joins TRBV9 to TRBJ1-1, with 9 bases identical to TRBD1. With V trimmed by 1 base and J by 0 bases, 7 bases remained unmatched. Germline V gene lookup returns CDR1 SGDLS and CDR2 YYNGEE. This CDR3 is built from 17 residues. The CDR3 is CASSVSPTGGMNTEAFF. The CDR3 DNA is TGTGCCAGCAGCGTATCACCGACAGGGGGGATGAACACTGAAGCTTTCTTT.